These 24 T cell receptor beta chains share one sample of origin, sequenced in a study of CD8+ T cells in alopecia areata. Treatment given: oral pan-JAK inhibitor, 5-10 mg twice daily. cDNA reverse transcribed from extracted RNA served as the sequencing template. Profiling relied on immunoSEQ multiplex PCR, and the TCRdb table lists in-frame clones only, not all of them. The sample comprises 110,000 or so clones, less than 60% of which are singletons, and 3% to 4% rests with the top ten. Source: CD4+ T cells sorted from blood, taken at week 24, from a patient treated with tofacitinib. The source of these receptors is a human donor with alopecia areata.

V and J are TRBV7-2 and TRBJ1-1; perhaps TRBD1 as D (5 bases). CDR1 is SGHTA and CDR2 is FQGNSA in the germline V gene. This CDR3 comprises 13 residues. V lost 5 bases and J 6 bases, leaving 13 bases between the germline ends. In DNA, the CDR3 is TGTGCCAGCAGCCGATGGCGGGACTCTGAAGCTTTCTTT. Amino acid sequence: CASSRWRDSEAFF.

The chain is built from TRBV25-1 and TRBJ1-6; the D is unclear. Germline V gene data show CDR1 as MGHDK and CDR2 as SYGVNS. V dropped 2 bases and J dropped 4 bases, with 6 bases sitting between them. The CDR3 is 14 amino acids. The DNA of the CDR3 is TGTGCCAGCAGTGAAATGCAGTATAATTCACCCCTCCACTTT. Protein sequence: CASSEMQYNSPLHF.

This rearrangement joins TRBV6-6 to TRBJ2-7, with D unresolved. Trimming removed 5 bases from V and 4 bases from J, with 12 bases in between. The CDR3 loop spans 13 amino acids. Germline values: CDR1 MNHNY, CDR2 SVGAGI (reference sequence). The CDR3 reads CASSSYRAYEQYF. CDR3 in DNA: TGTGCCAGCAGTAGTTACAGAGCTTACGAGCAGTACTTC.

This clone appeared a few times. This chain joins TRBV6-5 and TRBJ2-7; no reliable D call. The V gene's germline CDR1 is MNHEY and CDR2 SVGAGI. This CDR3 has 15 amino acids. Trimming took off 0 bases at V and 6 bases at J, with 15 bases between the two ends. The CDR3 coding sequence is TGTGCCAGCAGTTACTCCCGTCTACTCTCCGGCGAGCAGTACTTC. Protein sequence: CASSYSRLLSGEQYF.

V and J are TRBV4-1 and TRBJ1-2, with 10 positions matching TRBD1. CDR1 and CDR2 (germline): MGHRA, YSYEKL. The CDR3 has 16 amino acids. V lost 1 base to trimming and J lost 4 bases; unmatched junction nucleotides: 6. DNA for the CDR3: TGCGCCAGCAGCCAAGGACAGGGGGCGCGTGGCTATGGCTACACCTTC. Translated, it gives CASSQGQGARGYGYTF.

The rearrangement uses TRBV23-1 and TRBJ1-1; D ambiguous. TRBV23-1 qualifies as an ORF whose function is uncertain. The ends were cut back, 2 bases at V and 0 bases at J, with 13 bases in the middle. CDR3 length equals 16 residues. CDR3 DNA sequence: TGCGCCAGCAGTCAACCCGACCCGAGAATGAACACTGAAGCTTTCTTT. The encoded protein is CASSQPDPRMNTEAFF.

The chain carries TRBV9 and TRBJ1-1, with D uncertain. V lost 1 base, J lost 0 bases, and 7 bases lay in between. The germline V gene encodes CDR1 SGDLS and CDR2 YYNGEE. CDR3 size: 14 residues. The CDR3 region is CASSVRPLNTEAFF. The CDR3 DNA follows: TGTGCCAGCAGCGTAAGACCCTTGAACACTGAAGCTTTCTTT.

In this sample, this clone turned up a few times. The V gene is TRBV11-1, the J gene TRBJ1-6; the match to TRBD1 covers 9 bases. Germline CDR1 is SGHAT and CDR2 is FQDESV (reference sequence). The CDR3 covers 13 residues. V was clipped by 5 bases and J by 8 bases; unmatched bases: 1. In DNA form, the CDR3 reads TGTGCCAGCAGCGACAGGGGGGATTCACCCCTCCACTTT. It translates to CASSDRGDSPLHF.

The chain employs TRBV11-3 and TRBJ2-7; D not certain. Germline loops: CDR1 SGHNT, CDR2 YENEEA. The length of the CDR3 is 13 residues. Trimming removed 0 bases at V and 7 bases at J, with 10 bases between. CDR3 protein: CASSLDLMREQYF. Written as DNA, the CDR3 is TGTGCCAGCAGCTTAGATCTGATGAGAGAGCAGTACTTC.

In its sample, this clone was seen a few times. The chain uses TRBV7-9 and TRBJ2-3, with 11 bases matching TRBD2. With 5 bases clipped from V and 2 bases from J, the junction kept 6 bases outside the gene matches. The CDR3 loop spans 16 amino acids. Germline lookup yields CDR1 SEHNR and CDR2 FQNEAQ (reference sequence). In DNA, the CDR3 is TGTGCCAGCAGCCAGGGACTAGCGGAGCCCACAGATACGCAGTATTTT. Translation gives CASSQGLAEPTDTQYF.

This clone showed up just once. V gene TRBV2 combines with J gene TRBJ2-7; D might be TRBD2 (6 bases). The germline gives CDR1 SNHLY, CDR2 FYNNEI. V was pared by 6 bases and J by 0 bases, with 12 bases between. CDR3 size: 14 residues. The CDR3: CASRDSSVSYEQYF. CDR3 nucleotides: TGTGCCAGCAGGGATTCTAGCGTCTCCTACGAGCAGTACTTC.

This clone appeared a few times. The chain couples TRBV6-5 to TRBJ2-7; D not resolved. Germline-derived CDR1 and CDR2 are MNHEY and SVGAGI. Trimming shortened V by 3 bases and J by 0 bases, and 9 bases separated the two germline ends. There are 14 residues in the CDR3. DNA of the CDR3: TGTGCCAGCAGTTATTCCAGGTCCTCCTACGAGCAGTACTTC. This translates into CASSYSRSSYEQYF.

There are a few counts of this clone. The gene calls are TRBV27 and TRBJ1-1; D is ambiguous. This CDR3 has 14 residues. The V gene's germline CDR1 is MNHEY and CDR2 SMNVEV (reference sequence). Trimming stripped 6 bases from V and 5 bases from J, with 16 bases between. The CDR3 sequence: CASSARLWETEAFF. The CDR3 DNA reads TGTGCCAGCAGCGCGAGATTATGGGAGACTGAAGCTTTCTTT.

The chain couples TRBV29-1 to TRBJ1-1; D call uncertain. Per germline, CDR1 SQVTM and CDR2 ANQGSEA. The CDR3 consists of 13 residues. V lost 4 bases, J lost 1 base, and 10 bases lay in between. CDR3 in amino acids: CSVGRTENTEAFF. CDR3 bases: TGCAGCGTTGGGCGGACGGAGAACACTGAAGCTTTCTTT.

This clone was seen only a few times. The V and J genes are TRBV7-2 and TRBJ2-5, with D perhaps assigned TRBD1 or TRBD2 (5 bases each). The CDR3 runs 13 residues. Germline lookup yields CDR1 SGHTA and CDR2 FQGNSA. Trimming left V 4 bases short and J 5 bases short, with 11 bases between. CDR3 in DNA: TGTGCCAGCAGCTGGCTGAGGGACGAGACCCAGTACTTC. Its translation is CASSWLRDETQYF.

This sequence joins TRBV28 and TRBJ2-7; 7 nucleotides agree with TRBD1. Germline V gives CDR1 MDHEN, CDR2 SYDVKM. This CDR3 has 12 residues. After removal of 9 bases from V and 5 bases from J, the junction contained 7 bases not matched to a gene. CDR3 amino acids: CASGQVLHEQYF. DNA for the CDR3: TGTGCCAGTGGACAGGTCCTACACGAGCAGTACTTC.

The chain employs TRBV4-3 and TRBJ1-2; TRBD1 agrees at 10 bases. Germline CDR1 LGHNA, CDR2 YSLEER. V lost 4 bases and J lost 6; bases outside the gene matches: 11. The CDR3 has 16 residues. The CDR3 nucleotides are TGCGCCAGCAGCCCCAAGGCGCTGGACAGGGGGGATGGCTACACCTTC. Its translation: CASSPKALDRGDGYTF.

This chain links TRBV30 with TRBJ1-4, with TRBD1 as a possible D gene (5 bases). V gave up 5 bases and J gave up 6 bases, with 7 bases separating them. This CDR3 has 11 amino acids. Germline values: CDR1 GTSNPN, CDR2 SVGIG (reference sequence). CDR3: CAWLQDEKLFF. The CDR3 region has the DNA TGTGCCTGGTTACAGGATGAAAAACTGTTTTTT. Full variable domain (outside the CDR3, taken from reference TRBV30 and TRBJ1-4): SQTIHQWPATLVQPVGSPLSLECTVEGTSNPNLYWYRQAAGRGLQLLFYSVGIGQISSEVPQNLSASRPQDRQFILSSKKLLLSDSGFYLCAWLQDEKLFFGSGTQLSVL.

The chain couples TRBV7-2 to TRBJ1-5; D is possibly TRBD1 (6 bases). Between the trimmed V and J ends, which lost 1 base and 4 bases, there was a span of 11 bases. The CDR3 length is 15 residues. Germline assignment: CDR1 SGHTA and CDR2 FQGNSA. This CDR3 reads CASSLVGGLNQPQHF. The DNA of the CDR3 is TGTGCCAGCAGCTTAGTAGGGGGGTTAAATCAGCCCCAGCATTTT. Complete variable domain (other parts from reference TRBV7-2 and TRBJ1-5): GAGVSQSPSNKVTEKGKDVELRCDPISGHTALYWYRQSLGQGLEFLIYFQGNSAPDKSGLPSDRFSAERTGGSVSTLTIQRTQQEDSAVYLCASSLVGGLNQPQHFGDGTRLSIL.

This sequence joins TRBV29-1 and TRBJ2-5; D possibly matches TRBD1 or TRBD2 (5 bases each). Germline V gene lookup returns CDR1 SQVTM and CDR2 ANQGSEA. This CDR3 has 12 amino acids. The ends were cut back, 4 bases at V and 5 bases at J, with 11 bases in the middle. The CDR3 region is CSVAAGTETQYF. Written as DNA, the CDR3 is TGCAGCGTTGCAGCAGGGACGGAGACCCAGTACTTC.

The rearrangement joins TRBV15 to TRBJ2-3, with TRBD1 as a possible D gene (6 bases). Per germline, CDR1 LNHNV and CDR2 YYDKDF (reference sequence). Trimming pared 1 base from V and 4 bases from J, leaving 12 bases between. This CDR3 is built from 15 residues. As DNA, the CDR3 is TGTGCCACCAGCAGAGCAGGGGTCGGGTCAGATACGCAGTATTTT. Protein sequence: CATSRAGVGSDTQYF.

This clone was seen only a few times. The genes are TRBV25-1 and TRBJ2-1; D ambiguous. Germline V gene lookup returns CDR1 MGHDK and CDR2 SYGVNS. This CDR3 spans 11 amino acids. V shed 5 bases and J shed 10 bases, with 9 bases lying between them. The CDR3 sequence: CASSISLEQFF. The CDR3 coding sequence is TGTGCCAGCAGTATATCTCTAGAGCAGTTCTTC.

This sequence joins TRBV5-1 and TRBJ2-1; 9 bases line up with TRBD2. The germline V gene has CDR1 SGHRS and CDR2 YFSETQ. The J segment lost 9 bases and the V segment lost 2 bases, leaving 6 bases of the junction unmatched. The length of the CDR3 is 14 residues. Written as DNA, the CDR3 is TGCGCCAGCAGCTTTGCGGGGGGGCAAGGTGAGCAGTTCTTC. Translation gives CASSFAGGQGEQFF. Complete variable domain (other parts from reference TRBV5-1 and TRBJ2-1): KAGVTQTPRYLIKTRGQQVTLSCSPISGHRSVSWYQQTPGQGLQFLFEYFSETQRNKGNFPGRFSGRQFSNSRSEMNVSTLELGDSALYLCASSFAGGQGEQFFGPGTRLTVL.

The rearrangement uses TRBV4-3 and TRBJ2-6; tentative D call: TRBD1 (6 bases). Germline CDR1 is LGHNA and CDR2 is YSLEER. Trimming shortened V by 4 bases and J by 1 base, and 14 bases separated the two germline ends. The CDR3 runs to 17 residues. The CDR3 sequence: CASSLGAGKSGANVLTF. CDR3 sequence (DNA): TGCGCCAGCAGCCTGGGGGCAGGGAAGTCTGGGGCCAACGTCCTGACTTTC.